Described below is a single TCR beta chain sequence and its context. Its antigen is as yet unknown. This sample stems from a study of cytomegalovirus exposure and HLA in healthy donors. Whole-study findings and limits: HLA allele associations emerged for roughly 16,000 TCR beta sequences in a later analysis, at 0.05 false discovery rate. Beyond CMV serostatus, there was no information to go on about immune exposure. A list of around 150 TCR beta chains associated with cytomegalovirus was given. Donors belonging to an Asian-associated ancestry cluster reportedly showed fewer N-insertions in productive TCRs than the approximately 680-donor mean, according to what a later analysis found.

This CDR3 is built from 14 residues. Germline V gene sequence: CDR1 KGHSH, CDR2 LQKENI. With 3 bases removed from V and 4 bases from J, the gap between germline ends came to 13 bases. The PCR had 60 Vbeta and 13 Jbeta primers. The repertoire was sequenced with immunoSEQ multiplex PCR; TCRdb's copy has only in-frame clones and lacks some. The sample totals approximately 76,000 clones; its top ten clones hold 3% to 4%. Sequenced material: PBMCs. The clonotype comes from a man between 18 and 29 years old in good health and CMV-seropositive. The rearrangement links TRBV18 to TRBJ2-7; unclear D gene. The DNA of the CDR3 is TGTGCCAGCTCACCCGTAGAGACTGAGTACGAGCAGTACTTC. Protein product: CASSPVETEYEQYF.